These 20 T cell receptor beta chains share one sample of origin, sequenced in a study of cytomegalovirus exposure and HLA in healthy donors. PCR primers comprised 60 Vbeta and 13 Jbeta primers. Libraries were prepared by immunoSEQ multiplex PCR; TCRdb keeps only in-frame clonotypes and omits some of them. The sample yields about 130,000 clones, over 70% seen once. The sequenced sample consisted of PBMCs. These receptors were taken from a woman between 40 and 55 years old in good health and CMV-seropositive.

This rearrangement joins TRBV28 to TRBJ1-1; no clear D. Per germline, CDR1 MDHEN and CDR2 SYDVKM. The CDR3 spans 10 residues. V dropped 5 bases and J dropped 5 bases, with 3 bases sitting between them. The CDR3 is CASSRTEAFF. CDR3 DNA sequence: TGTGCCAGCAGTCGTACTGAAGCTTTCTTT.

The chain carries TRBV4-2 and TRBJ2-1; 13 bases are a match to TRBD2. Germline loops: CDR1 LGHNA, CDR2 YNFKEQ. Unmatched junction bases numbered 8, after V lost 3 bases and J lost 9 bases. The CDR3 is 16 residues long. As DNA, the CDR3 is TGTGCCAGCAGCCAGGCCGGACTAGCGGGGGTCGGTGAGCAGTTCTTC. This gives the protein CASSQAGLAGVGEQFF.

The CDR3: CASSRDRDNSPLHF. The DNA for the CDR3 is TGCGCCAGCAGCCGGGACAGAGATAATTCACCCCTCCACTTT. This sequence joins TRBV5-1 and TRBJ1-6, with 7 bases identical to TRBD1. V shed 4 bases and J 5 bases; nucleotides not matched to a gene: 3. The CDR3 runs to 14 residues. Per germline, CDR1 SGHRS and CDR2 YFSETQ. Together with reference TRBV5-1 and TRBJ1-6, the CDR3 gives the full variable domain: KAGVTQTPRYLIKTRGQQVTLSCSPISGHRSVSWYQQTPGQGLQFLFEYFSETQRNKGNFPGRFSGRQFSNSRSEMNVSTLELGDSALYLCASSRDRDNSPLHFGNGTRLTVT.

The rearrangement uses TRBV4-2 and TRBJ1-1; D perhaps matches TRBD1 (6 bases). Trimming cost V 1 base and J 3 bases, with 9 bases left between them. Germline V lookup: CDR1 LGHNA, CDR2 YNFKEQ. CDR3 length: 14 amino acids. CDR3 region: CASSQGGGDTEAFF. CDR3 sequence (DNA): TGTGCCAGCAGCCAAGGAGGGGGGGACACTGAAGCTTTCTTT.

CDR3 protein: CASSVWGGYNYGYTF. The CDR3 region has the DNA TGTGCCAGCAGCGTCTGGGGGGGTTACAACTATGGCTACACCTTC. The chain links TRBV27 to TRBJ1-2; perhaps TRBD1 as D (5 bases). The CDR3 sequence is 15 residues long. In germline, CDR1 is MNHEY, CDR2 SMNVEV (reference sequence). V lost 6 bases to trimming and J lost 2 bases, with 16 bases between them.

In this sample, this clone turned up once. The V and J genes are TRBV5-4 and TRBJ2-5, with TRBD2 matching 9 bases. Matching the DNA end better, TRBJ2-7 makes the J call doubtful. CDR1 is SGHNT and CDR2 is YYREEE in the germline V gene (reference sequence). CDR3 length: 15 residues. The CDR3 loop is CASSLGGRAGYEQYF. The CDR3 DNA sequence: TGTGCCAGCAGCTTGGGCGGGAGGGCGGGGTACGAGCAGTACTTC.

The V call is TRBV28, the J call TRBJ1-6; D gene unclear. CDR1 and CDR2 (germline): MDHEN, SYDVKM. CDR3 length: 16 residues. The V end lost 6 bases, the J end lost 4 bases, and 16 bases lay between the germline ends. The CDR3 DNA reads as TGTGCCAGCAGCTACTACCCCGGTTCGTATAATTCACCCCTCCACTTT. It codes for CASSYYPGSYNSPLHF.

V usage is TRBV4-1 and J usage is TRBJ1-5, with TRBD1 matching over 10 bases. Germline-derived CDR1 and CDR2 are MGHRA and YSYEKL. The CDR3 covers 17 residues. V was pared by 0 bases and J by 1 base, with 3 bases of the junction left unmatched. The CDR3 loop is CASSQDRTGGSNQPQHF. CDR3 sequence (DNA): TGCGCCAGCAGCCAAGACCGGACAGGGGGAAGCAATCAGCCCCAGCATTTT.

The chain couples TRBV7-8 to TRBJ2-1; 10 positions match TRBD2. Unmatched junction bases numbered 4, after V lost 6 bases and J lost 2 bases. The germline gives CDR1 SGHVS, CDR2 FQNEAQ. The CDR3 has 15 residues. CDR3 sequence: CASRALAGTYNEQFF. The CDR3 DNA reads TGTGCCAGCAGAGCACTAGCGGGGACCTACAATGAGCAGTTCTTC.

The chain carries TRBV6-5 and TRBJ1-2, with 8 bases aligning to TRBD1. Germline V gives CDR1 MNHEY, CDR2 SVGAGI. V trimming: 5 bases; J trimming: 4 bases; junction bases outside the gene matches: 3. This CDR3 comprises 13 residues. In DNA, the CDR3 is TGTGCCAGCAGTGAACAGGGGGTCTATGGCTACACCTTC. It specifies CASSEQGVYGYTF.

CDR3 sequence: CASSKGQTDQETQYF. DNA of the CDR3: TGTGCCAGCAGTAAAGGACAGACAGACCAAGAGACCCAGTACTTC. V and J are TRBV2 and TRBJ2-5, with TRBD1 as a possible D gene (6 bases). Between the trimmed V and J ends, which lost 5 bases and 0 bases, there was a span of 13 bases. The CDR3 contains 15 residues. The germline V gene has CDR1 SNHLY and CDR2 FYNNEI.

The CDR3 bases are TGTGCCAGTAGTTGGGGCAATGAAAAACTGTTTTTT. Translation gives CASSWGNEKLFF. J is TRBJ1-4 and V is TRBV19; maybe TRBD1 (5 bases). V lost 5 bases and J lost 5, with 6 bases in between. The CDR3 extends over 12 amino acids. From germline, CDR1 is LNHDA and CDR2 SQIVND (reference sequence).

The chain has TRBV5-1 and TRBJ2-1; 8 bases map to TRBD1. The CDR3 is 13 residues long. Germline V gene sequence: CDR1 SGHRS, CDR2 YFSETQ. Losses at the gene ends were 3 bases for V and 8 bases for J; bases not matched to a gene: 4. The DNA for the CDR3 is TGCGCCAGCAGCTCTGACAGGGGATATGAGCAGTTCTTC. This encodes CASSSDRGYEQFF.

V and J are TRBV7-7 and TRBJ2-7; D call uncertain. Germline V gene sequence: CDR1 SSHAT, CDR2 FNYEAQ (reference sequence). This CDR3 is 15 amino acids long. The V end lost 2 bases, the J end lost 6 bases, and 17 bases lay between the germline ends. The CDR3: CASSLSHVAGSEQYF. CDR3 DNA: TGTGCCAGCAGCTTAAGTCATGTCGCCGGGTCCGAGCAGTACTTC.

This clone appeared a few times. The chain combines TRBV6-5 with TRBJ1-1; D not resolved. Germline V lookup: CDR1 MNHEY, CDR2 SVGAGI. This CDR3 is built from 13 residues. Trimming left V 6 bases short and J 4 bases short, with 12 bases between. The CDR3 region has the DNA TGTGCCAGCAGCGCCCCGCACGGCACTGAAGCTTTCTTT. Its protein product is CASSAPHGTEAFF.

V usage is TRBV6-6 and J usage is TRBJ1-5; 7 bases fit TRBD1. The junction had 8 bases not matched to a gene; V was cut back by 7 bases and J by 5 bases. CDR3 length: 14 residues. Germline V lookup: CDR1 MNHNY, CDR2 SVGAGI (reference sequence). The CDR3 DNA is TGTGCCAGCATTAGTGCAGGGGGAGATCAGCCCCAGCATTTT. Translated: CASISAGGDQPQHF.

The chain couples TRBV9 to TRBJ2-6; D possibly corresponds to TRBD2 (6 bases). V lost 0 bases and J lost 3, with 7 bases in between. Germline values: CDR1 SGDLS, CDR2 YYNGEE. This CDR3 has 15 residues. Here the CDR3 reads CASSVGRVGANVLTF. The CDR3 DNA sequence: TGTGCCAGCAGCGTAGGGAGGGTTGGGGCCAACGTCCTGACTTTC.

The rearrangement uses TRBV19 and TRBJ2-3; D not resolved. Germline-derived CDR1 and CDR2 are LNHDA and SQIVND (reference sequence). The V and J ends lost 5 bases and 4 bases respectively, with 4 bases between them. The CDR3 length is 11 residues. CDR3 sequence reads: CASSSSDTQYF. In DNA, the CDR3 is TGTGCCAGTAGTTCGTCAGATACGCAGTATTTT.

The chain uses TRBV12-1 and TRBJ1-3; no check of the table's D call, TRBD1, against the DNA was made. TRBV12-1 corresponds to a pseudogene. The CDR3 consists of 17 residues. CDR3 sequence: CASSHREGQGSGNTIYF. The CDR3 DNA reads as TGTGCCAGCAGCCACCGGGAGGGACAGGGCTCTGGAAACACCATATATTTT.

The genes are TRBV28 and TRBJ1-2; D remains unclear. The CDR3 has 14 amino acids. V was clipped by 2 bases and J by 6 bases, with 13 bases between them. Germline V gene lookup returns CDR1 MDHEN and CDR2 SYDVKM. The CDR3 reads CASSLGWRGNGYTF. The CDR3 coding sequence is TGTGCCAGCAGTTTAGGATGGCGGGGAAATGGCTACACCTTC.